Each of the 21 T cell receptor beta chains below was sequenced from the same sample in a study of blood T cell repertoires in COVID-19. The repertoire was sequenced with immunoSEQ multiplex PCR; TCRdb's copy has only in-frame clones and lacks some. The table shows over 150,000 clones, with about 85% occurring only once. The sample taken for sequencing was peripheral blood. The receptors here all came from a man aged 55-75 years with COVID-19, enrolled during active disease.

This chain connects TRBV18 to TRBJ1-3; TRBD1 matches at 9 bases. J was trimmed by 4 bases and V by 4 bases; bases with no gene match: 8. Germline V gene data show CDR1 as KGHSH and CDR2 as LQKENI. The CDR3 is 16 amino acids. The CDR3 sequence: CASSRTDRGIGNTIYF. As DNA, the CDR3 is TGTGCCAGCTCACGAACGGACAGGGGAATCGGAAACACCATATATTTT.

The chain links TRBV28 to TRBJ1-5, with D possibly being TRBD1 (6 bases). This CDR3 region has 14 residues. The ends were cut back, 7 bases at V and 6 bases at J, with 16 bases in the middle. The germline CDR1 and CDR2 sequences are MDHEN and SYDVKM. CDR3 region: CASNPGGAGQPQHF. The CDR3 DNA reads TGTGCCAGCAACCCTGGGGGCGCGGGTCAGCCCCAGCATTTT.

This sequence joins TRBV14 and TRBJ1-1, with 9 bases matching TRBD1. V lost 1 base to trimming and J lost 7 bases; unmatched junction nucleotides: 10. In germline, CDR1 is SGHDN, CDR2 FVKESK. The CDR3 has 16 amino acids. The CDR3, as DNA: TGTGCCAGCAGCCAAGGCTCCGGGACAGGGTATAATGAAGCTTTCTTT. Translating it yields CASSQGSGTGYNEAFF.

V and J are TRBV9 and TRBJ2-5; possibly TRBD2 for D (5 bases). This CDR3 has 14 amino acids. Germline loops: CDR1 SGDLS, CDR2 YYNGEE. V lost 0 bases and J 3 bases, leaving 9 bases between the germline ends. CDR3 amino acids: CASSVGLAKETQYF. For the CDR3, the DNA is TGTGCCAGCAGCGTAGGGCTAGCCAAAGAGACCCAGTACTTC.

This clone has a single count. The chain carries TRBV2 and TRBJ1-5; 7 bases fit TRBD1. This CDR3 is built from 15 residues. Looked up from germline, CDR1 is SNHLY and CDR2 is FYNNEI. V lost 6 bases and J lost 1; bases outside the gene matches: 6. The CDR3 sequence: CASRETGASNQPQHF. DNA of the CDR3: TGTGCCAGCAGGGAAACAGGGGCCAGCAATCAGCCCCAGCATTTT. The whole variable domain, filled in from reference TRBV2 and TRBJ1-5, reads EPEVTQTPSHQVTQMGQEVILRCVPISNHLYFYWYRQILGQKVEFLVSFYNNEISEKSEIFDDQFSVERPDGSNFTLKIRSTKLEDSAMYFCASRETGASNQPQHFGDGTRLSIL.

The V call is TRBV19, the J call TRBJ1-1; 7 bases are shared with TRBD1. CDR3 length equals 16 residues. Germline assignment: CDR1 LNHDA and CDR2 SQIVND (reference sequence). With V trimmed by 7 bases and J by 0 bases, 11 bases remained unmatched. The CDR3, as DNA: TGTGCCAGTAACATGCGGGACAGCTATTTGAACACTGAAGCTTTCTTT. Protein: CASNMRDSYLNTEAFF.

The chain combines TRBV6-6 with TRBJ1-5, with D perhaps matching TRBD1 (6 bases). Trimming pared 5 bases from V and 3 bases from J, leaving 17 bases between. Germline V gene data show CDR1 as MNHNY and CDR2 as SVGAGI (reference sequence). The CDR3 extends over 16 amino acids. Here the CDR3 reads CASSPGGADSNQPQHF. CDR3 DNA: TGTGCCAGCAGTCCCGGGGGGGCAGATTCCAATCAGCCCCAGCATTTT.

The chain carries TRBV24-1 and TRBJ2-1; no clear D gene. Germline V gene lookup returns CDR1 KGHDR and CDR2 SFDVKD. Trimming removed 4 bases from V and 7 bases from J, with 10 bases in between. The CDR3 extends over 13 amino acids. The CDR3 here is CATSEIEANEQFF. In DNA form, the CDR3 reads TGTGCCACCAGTGAAATTGAGGCTAATGAGCAGTTCTTC.

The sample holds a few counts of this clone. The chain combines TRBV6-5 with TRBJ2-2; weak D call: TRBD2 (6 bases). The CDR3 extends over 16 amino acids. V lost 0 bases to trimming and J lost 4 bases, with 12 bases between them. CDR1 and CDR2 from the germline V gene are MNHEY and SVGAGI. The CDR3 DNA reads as TGTGCCAGCAGTTACTCAGCGGCAGCGGGCACCGGGGAGCTGTTTTTT. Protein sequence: CASSYSAAAGTGELFF.

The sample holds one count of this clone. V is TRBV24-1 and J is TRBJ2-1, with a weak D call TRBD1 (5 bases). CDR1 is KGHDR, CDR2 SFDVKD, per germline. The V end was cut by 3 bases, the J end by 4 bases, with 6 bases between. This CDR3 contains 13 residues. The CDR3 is CATSDTGYNEQFF. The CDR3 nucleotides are TGTGCCACCAGTGATACAGGTTACAATGAGCAGTTCTTC.

The CDR3 loop is CASRFGDRYTGELFF. CDR3 coding DNA: TGTGCCAGCCGCTTCGGGGACAGGTATACCGGGGAGCTGTTTTTT. The rearrangement joins TRBV6-6 to TRBJ2-2, with 8 bases lining up with TRBD1. Unmatched junction bases numbered 10, after V lost 8 bases and J lost 5 bases. In germline, CDR1 is MNHNY, CDR2 SVGAGI (reference sequence). This CDR3 has 15 residues.

CDR3: CASSFYRGSTGELFF. The CDR3 region has the DNA TGTGCCAGCAGCTTCTACAGGGGGTCCACCGGGGAGCTGTTTTTT. The rearrangement joins TRBV7-3 to TRBJ2-2, with 8 positions matching TRBD1. J lost 4 bases, V lost 3 bases, and 4 bases had no gene match. CDR1 SGHTA and CDR2 FQGTGA come from the germline V gene. The CDR3 totals 15 residues. The full variable domain, completed using reference TRBV7-3 and TRBJ2-2, is GAGVSQTPSNKVTEKGKYVELRCDPISGHTALYWYRQSLGQGPEFLIYFQGTGAADDSGLPNDRFFAVRPEGSVSTLKIQRTERGDSAVYLCASSFYRGSTGELFFGEGSRLTVL.

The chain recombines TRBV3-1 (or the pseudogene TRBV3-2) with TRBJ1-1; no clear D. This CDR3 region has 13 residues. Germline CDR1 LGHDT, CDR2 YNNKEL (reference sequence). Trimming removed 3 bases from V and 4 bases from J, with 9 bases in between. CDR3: CASSHLEGTEAFF. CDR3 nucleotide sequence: TGTGCCAGCAGCCATCTAGAGGGCACTGAAGCTTTCTTT.

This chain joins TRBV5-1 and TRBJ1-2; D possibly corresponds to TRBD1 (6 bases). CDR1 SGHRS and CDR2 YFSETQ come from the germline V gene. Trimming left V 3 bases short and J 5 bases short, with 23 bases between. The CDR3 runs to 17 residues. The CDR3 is CASSSSGQLQKSYGYTF. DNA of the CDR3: TGCGCCAGCAGCTCGAGCGGACAGCTACAAAAGAGTTATGGCTACACCTTC.

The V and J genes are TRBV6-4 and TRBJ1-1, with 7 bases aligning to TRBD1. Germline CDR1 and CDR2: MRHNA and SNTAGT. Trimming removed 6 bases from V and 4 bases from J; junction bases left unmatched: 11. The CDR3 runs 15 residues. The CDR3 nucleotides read TGTGCCAGCAGATCGATTGGGACAGTGGGCACTGAAGCTTTCTTT. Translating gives CASRSIGTVGTEAFF.

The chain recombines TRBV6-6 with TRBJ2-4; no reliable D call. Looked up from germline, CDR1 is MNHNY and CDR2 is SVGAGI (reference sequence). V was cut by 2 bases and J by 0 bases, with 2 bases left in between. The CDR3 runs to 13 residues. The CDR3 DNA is TGTGCCAGCAGTTACCAAGCCAAAAACATTCAGTACTTC. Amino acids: CASSYQAKNIQYF.

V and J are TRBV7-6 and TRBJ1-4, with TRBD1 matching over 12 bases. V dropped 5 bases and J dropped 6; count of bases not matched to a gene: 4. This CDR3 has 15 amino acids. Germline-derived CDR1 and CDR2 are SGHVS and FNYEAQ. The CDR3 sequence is CASSPGDRGHEKLFF. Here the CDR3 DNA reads TGTGCCAGCAGCCCCGGGGACAGGGGGCATGAAAAACTGTTTTTT. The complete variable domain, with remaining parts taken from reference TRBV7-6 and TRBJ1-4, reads GAGVSQSPRYKVTKRGQDVALRCDPISGHVSLYWYRQALGQGPEFLTYFNYEAQQDKSGLPNDRFSAERPEGSISTLTIQRTEQRDSAMYRCASSPGDRGHEKLFFGSGTQLSVL.

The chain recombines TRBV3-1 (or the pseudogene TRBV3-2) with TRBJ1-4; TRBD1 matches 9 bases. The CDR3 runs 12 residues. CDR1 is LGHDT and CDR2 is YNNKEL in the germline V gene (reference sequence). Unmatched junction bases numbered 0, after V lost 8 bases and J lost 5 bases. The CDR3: CASGTGNEKLFF. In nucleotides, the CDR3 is TGTGCCAGCGGGACAGGGAATGAAAAACTGTTTTTT.

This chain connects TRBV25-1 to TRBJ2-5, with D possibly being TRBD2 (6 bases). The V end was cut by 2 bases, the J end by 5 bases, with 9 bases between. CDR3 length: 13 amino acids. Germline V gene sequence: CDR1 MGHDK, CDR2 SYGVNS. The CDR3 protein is CASSEIAAETQYF. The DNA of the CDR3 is TGTGCCAGCAGTGAAATAGCGGCGGAGACCCAGTACTTC.

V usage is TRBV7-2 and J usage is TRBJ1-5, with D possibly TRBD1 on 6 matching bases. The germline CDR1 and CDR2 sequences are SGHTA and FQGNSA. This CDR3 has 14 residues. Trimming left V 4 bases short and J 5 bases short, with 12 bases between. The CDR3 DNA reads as TGTGCCAGCAGCTCGGACAGCCAATATCAGCCCCAGCATTTT. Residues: CASSSDSQYQPQHF.

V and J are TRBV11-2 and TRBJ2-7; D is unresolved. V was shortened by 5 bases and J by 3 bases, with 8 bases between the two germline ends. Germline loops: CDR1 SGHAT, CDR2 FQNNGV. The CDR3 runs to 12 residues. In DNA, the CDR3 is TGTGCCAGCAGCGCGCTAGACTACGAGCAGTACTTC. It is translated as CASSALDYEQYF.